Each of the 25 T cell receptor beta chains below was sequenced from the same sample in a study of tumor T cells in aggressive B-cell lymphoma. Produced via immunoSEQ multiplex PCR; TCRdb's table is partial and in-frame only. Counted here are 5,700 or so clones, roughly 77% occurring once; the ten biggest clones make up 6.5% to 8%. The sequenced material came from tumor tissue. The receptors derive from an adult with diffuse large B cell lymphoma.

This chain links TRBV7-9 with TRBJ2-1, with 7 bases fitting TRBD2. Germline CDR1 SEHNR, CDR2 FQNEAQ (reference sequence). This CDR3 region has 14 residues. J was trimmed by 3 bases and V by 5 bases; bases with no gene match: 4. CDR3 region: CASSKLANYNEQFF. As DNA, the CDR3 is TGTGCCAGCAGCAAACTAGCGAACTACAATGAGCAGTTCTTC. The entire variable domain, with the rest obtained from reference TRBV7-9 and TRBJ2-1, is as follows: DTGVSQNPRHKITKRGQNVTFRCDPISEHNRLYWYRQTLGQGPEFLTYFQNEAQLEKSRLLSDRFSAERPKGSFSTLEIQRTEQGDSAMYLCASSKLANYNEQFFGPGTRLTVL.

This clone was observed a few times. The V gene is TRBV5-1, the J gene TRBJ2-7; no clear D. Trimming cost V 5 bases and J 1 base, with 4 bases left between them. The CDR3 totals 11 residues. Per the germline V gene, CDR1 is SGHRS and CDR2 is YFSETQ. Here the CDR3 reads CASRESYEQYF. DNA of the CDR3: TGCGCCAGCAGGGAGTCCTACGAGCAGTACTTC. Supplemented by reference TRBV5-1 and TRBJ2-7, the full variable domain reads KAGVTQTPRYLIKTRGQQVTLSCSPISGHRSVSWYQQTPGQGLQFLFEYFSETQRNKGNFPGRFSGRQFSNSRSEMNVSTLELGDSALYLCASRESYEQYFGPGTRLTVT.

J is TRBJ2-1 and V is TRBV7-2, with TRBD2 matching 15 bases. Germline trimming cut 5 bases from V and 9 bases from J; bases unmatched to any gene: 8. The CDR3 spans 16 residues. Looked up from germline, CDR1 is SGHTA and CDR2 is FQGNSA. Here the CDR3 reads CASSLGLAGGPGEQFF. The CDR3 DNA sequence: TGTGCCAGCAGCCTAGGACTAGCGGGAGGGCCGGGTGAGCAGTTCTTC.

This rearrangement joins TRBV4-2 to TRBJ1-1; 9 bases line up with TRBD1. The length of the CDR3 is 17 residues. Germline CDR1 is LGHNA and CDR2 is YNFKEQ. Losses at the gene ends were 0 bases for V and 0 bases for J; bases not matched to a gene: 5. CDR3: CASSQDVGTGLNTEAFF. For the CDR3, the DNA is TGTGCCAGCAGCCAAGATGTAGGGACAGGGCTGAACACTGAAGCTTTCTTT.

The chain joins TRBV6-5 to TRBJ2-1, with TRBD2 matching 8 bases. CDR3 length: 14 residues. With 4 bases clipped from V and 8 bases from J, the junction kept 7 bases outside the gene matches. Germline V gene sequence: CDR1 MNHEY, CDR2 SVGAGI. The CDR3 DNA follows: TGTGCCAGCAGTTTGGGACTAGAGCGGTATGAGCAGTTCTTC. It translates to CASSLGLERYEQFF.

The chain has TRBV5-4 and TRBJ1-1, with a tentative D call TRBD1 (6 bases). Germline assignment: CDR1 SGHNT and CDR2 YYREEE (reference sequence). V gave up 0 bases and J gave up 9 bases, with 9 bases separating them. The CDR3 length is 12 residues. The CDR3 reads CASSLVGGKAFF. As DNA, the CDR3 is TGTGCCAGCAGCTTGGTAGGGGGTAAAGCTTTCTTT.

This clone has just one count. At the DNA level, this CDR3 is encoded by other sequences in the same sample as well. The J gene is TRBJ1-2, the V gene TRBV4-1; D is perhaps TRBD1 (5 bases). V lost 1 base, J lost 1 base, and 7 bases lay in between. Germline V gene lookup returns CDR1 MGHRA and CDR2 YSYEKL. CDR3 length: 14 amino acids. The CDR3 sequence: CASSQATVNYGYTF. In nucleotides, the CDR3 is TGCGCCAGCAGCCAAGCGACAGTTAACTATGGCTACACCTTC.

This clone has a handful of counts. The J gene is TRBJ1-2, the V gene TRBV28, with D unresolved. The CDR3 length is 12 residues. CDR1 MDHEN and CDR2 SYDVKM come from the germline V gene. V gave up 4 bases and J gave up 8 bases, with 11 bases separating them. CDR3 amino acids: CASSYDNRGYTF. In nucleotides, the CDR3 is TGTGCCAGCAGTTACGATAACCGGGGCTACACCTTC.

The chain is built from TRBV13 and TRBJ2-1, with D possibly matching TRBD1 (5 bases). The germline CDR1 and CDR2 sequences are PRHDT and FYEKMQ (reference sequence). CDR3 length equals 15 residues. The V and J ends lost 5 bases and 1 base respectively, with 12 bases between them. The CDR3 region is CASSPGPDSYNEQFF. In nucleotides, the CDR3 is TGTGCCAGCAGCCCAGGGCCGGATTCCTACAATGAGCAGTTCTTC.

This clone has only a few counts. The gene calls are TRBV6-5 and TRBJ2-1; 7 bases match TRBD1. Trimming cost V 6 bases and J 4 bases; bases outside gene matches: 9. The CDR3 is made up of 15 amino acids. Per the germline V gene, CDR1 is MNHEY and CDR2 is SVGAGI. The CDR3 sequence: CASSASGQSYNEQFF. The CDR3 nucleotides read TGTGCCAGCAGCGCTTCGGGACAGAGTTACAATGAGCAGTTCTTC.

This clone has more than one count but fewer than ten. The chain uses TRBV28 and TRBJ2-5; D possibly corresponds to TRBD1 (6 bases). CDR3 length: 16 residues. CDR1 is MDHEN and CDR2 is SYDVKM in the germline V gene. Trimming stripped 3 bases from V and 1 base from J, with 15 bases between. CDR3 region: CASSFSGAGRQETQYF. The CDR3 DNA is TGTGCCAGCAGTTTTTCAGGGGCAGGCCGCCAAGAGACCCAGTACTTC.

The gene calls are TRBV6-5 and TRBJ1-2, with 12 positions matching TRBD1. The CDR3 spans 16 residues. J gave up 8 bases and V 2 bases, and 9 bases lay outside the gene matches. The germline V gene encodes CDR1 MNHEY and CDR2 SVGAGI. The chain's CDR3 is CASSYGGTGGRKGYTF. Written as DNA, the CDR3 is TGTGCCAGCAGTTACGGGGGGACAGGGGGCAGAAAGGGCTACACCTTC.

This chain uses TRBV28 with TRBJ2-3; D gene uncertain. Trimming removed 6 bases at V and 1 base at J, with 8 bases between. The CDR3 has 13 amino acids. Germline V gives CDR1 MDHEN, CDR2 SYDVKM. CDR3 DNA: TGTGCCAGCAGACCAGAGGGCACAGATACGCAGTATTTT. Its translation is CASRPEGTDTQYF.

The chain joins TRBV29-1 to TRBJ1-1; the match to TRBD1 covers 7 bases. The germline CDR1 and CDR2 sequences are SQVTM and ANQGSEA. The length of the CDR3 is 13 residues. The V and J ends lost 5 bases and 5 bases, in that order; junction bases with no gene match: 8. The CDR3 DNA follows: TGCAGCGTTAATGACAGGGCGGCTACTGAAGCTTTCTTT. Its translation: CSVNDRAATEAFF.

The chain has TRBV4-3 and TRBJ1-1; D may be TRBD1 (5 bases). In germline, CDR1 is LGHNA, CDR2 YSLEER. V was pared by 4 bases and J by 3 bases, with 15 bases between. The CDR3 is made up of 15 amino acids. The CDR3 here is CASSPGYRGDTEAFF. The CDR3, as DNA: TGCGCCAGCAGCCCAGGGTATCGTGGGGACACTGAAGCTTTCTTT.

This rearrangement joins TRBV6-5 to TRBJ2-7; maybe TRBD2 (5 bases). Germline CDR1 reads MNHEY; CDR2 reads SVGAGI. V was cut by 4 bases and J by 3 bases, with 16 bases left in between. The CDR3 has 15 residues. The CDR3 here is CASSFFLDLFYEQYF. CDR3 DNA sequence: TGTGCCAGCAGTTTCTTTCTGGACTTGTTCTACGAGCAGTACTTC.

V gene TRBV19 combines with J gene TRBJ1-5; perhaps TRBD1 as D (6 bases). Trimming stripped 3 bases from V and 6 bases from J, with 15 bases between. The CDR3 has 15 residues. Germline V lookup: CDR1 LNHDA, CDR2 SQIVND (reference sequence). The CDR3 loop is CASSILSGGSQPQHF. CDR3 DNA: TGTGCCAGTAGTATTTTGAGTGGGGGCAGTCAGCCCCAGCATTTT.

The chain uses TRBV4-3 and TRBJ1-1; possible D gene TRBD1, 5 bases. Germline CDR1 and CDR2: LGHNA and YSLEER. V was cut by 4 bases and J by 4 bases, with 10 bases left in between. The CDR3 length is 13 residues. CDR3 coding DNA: TGCGCCAGCAGCCCGACGGGGGGCACTGAAGCTTTCTTT. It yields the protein CASSPTGGTEAFF.

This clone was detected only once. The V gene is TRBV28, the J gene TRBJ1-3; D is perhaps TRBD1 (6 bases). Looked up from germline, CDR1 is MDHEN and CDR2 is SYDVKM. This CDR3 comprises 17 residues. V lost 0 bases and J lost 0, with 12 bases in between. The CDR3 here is CASSLWGRGSSGNTIYF. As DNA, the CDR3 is TGTGCCAGCAGTTTATGGGGAAGGGGGTCCTCTGGAAACACCATATATTTT. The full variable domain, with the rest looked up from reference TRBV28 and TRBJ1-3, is DVKVTQSSRYLVKRTGEKVFLECVQDMDHENMFWYRQDPGLGLRLIYFSYDVKMKEKGDIPEGYSVSREKKERFSLILESASTNQTSMYLCASSLWGRGSSGNTIYFGEGSWLTVV.

The CDR3 nucleotides are TGTGCCAGCGCTAGCGGGTTCCGCCAAGAGACCCAGTACTTC. Amino acid sequence: CASASGFRQETQYF. The chain employs TRBV18 and TRBJ2-5, with 8 bases identical to TRBD2. This CDR3 contains 14 residues. Germline V gene lookup returns CDR1 KGHSH and CDR2 LQKENI. The ends lost 8 bases at V and 1 base at J; junction bases unmatched: 6.

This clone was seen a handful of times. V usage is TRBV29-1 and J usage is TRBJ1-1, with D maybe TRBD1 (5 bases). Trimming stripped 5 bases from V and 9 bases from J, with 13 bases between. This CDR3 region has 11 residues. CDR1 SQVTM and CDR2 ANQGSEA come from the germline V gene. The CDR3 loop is CSVPTVTKAFF. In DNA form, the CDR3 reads TGCAGCGTTCCGACAGTGACCAAAGCTTTCTTT.

This CDR3 reads CASLQSSQDGYTF. CDR3 DNA: TGTGCCAGCCTTCAGAGTTCGCAGGATGGCTACACCTTC. V and J are TRBV18 and TRBJ1-2; D not resolved. With 8 bases removed from V and 6 bases from J, the gap between germline ends came to 16 bases. The germline CDR1 and CDR2 sequences are KGHSH and LQKENI. CDR3 length equals 13 residues.

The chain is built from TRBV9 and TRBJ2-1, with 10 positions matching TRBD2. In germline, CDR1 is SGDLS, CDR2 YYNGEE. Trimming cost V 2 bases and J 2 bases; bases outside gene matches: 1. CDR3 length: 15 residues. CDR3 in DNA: TGTGCCAGCAGCGTGAGCGGGAGGGCCTACAATGAGCAGTTCTTC. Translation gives CASSVSGRAYNEQFF. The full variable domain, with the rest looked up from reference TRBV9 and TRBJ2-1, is DSGVTQTPKHLITATGQRVTLRCSPRSGDLSVYWYQQSLDQGLQFLIQYYNGEERAKGNILERFSAQQFPDLHSELNLSSLELGDSALYFCASSVSGRAYNEQFFGPGTRLTVL.

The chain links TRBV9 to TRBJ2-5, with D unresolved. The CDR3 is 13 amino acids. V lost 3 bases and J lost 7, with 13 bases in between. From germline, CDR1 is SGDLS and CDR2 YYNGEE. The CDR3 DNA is TGTGCCAGCAGCGAGGCCCCCGCAGGGACCCAGTACTTC. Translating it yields CASSEAPAGTQYF.

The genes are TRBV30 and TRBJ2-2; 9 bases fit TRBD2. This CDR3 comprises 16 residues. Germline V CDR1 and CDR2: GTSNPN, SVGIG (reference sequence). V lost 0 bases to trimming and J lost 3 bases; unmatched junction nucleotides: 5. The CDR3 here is CAWSVRGRGDTGELFF. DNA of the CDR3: TGTGCCTGGAGTGTACGCGGGAGGGGAGACACCGGGGAGCTGTTTTTT.